This T cell receptor beta chain is from a study of T-cell reconstitution after alpha-beta-depleted transplantation in children. Study results and limitations: By about two months after transplant, alpha-beta T cells reportedly arose from several hundred graft clones that had expanded. Once a year had passed after transplant, T-cell counts and diversity came mostly from newly produced T cells.

This clonotype was seen a handful of times. Its matching antigen is unknown. Unique molecular identifiers tagged the TCRbeta library. TCRdb re-derived calls from the PCR reads in MiXCR, one entry per CDR3 protein. This table holds about 640,000 distinct CDR3 sequences, approximately 13% found once. Sequenced here: PBMCs, mostly from graft donor cells, sampled 360 days after TCRalphabeta/CD19-depleted stem cell transplant. This receptor was taken from a male patient between 10 and 17 years old who had a stem cell transplant for acute myeloid leukemia, so the T cells may come from the graft donor.

The CDR3 nucleotides read TGCAGTGCTAGAGTAACCCACGAGCAGTACTTC. Its translation: CSARVTHEQYF. The V gene is TRBV20-1, the J gene TRBJ2-7, with D uncertain. Germline CDR1 DFQATT, CDR2 SNEGSKA (reference sequence). V was shortened by 1 base and J by 5 bases, with 6 bases between the two germline ends. The CDR3 is 11 residues long.